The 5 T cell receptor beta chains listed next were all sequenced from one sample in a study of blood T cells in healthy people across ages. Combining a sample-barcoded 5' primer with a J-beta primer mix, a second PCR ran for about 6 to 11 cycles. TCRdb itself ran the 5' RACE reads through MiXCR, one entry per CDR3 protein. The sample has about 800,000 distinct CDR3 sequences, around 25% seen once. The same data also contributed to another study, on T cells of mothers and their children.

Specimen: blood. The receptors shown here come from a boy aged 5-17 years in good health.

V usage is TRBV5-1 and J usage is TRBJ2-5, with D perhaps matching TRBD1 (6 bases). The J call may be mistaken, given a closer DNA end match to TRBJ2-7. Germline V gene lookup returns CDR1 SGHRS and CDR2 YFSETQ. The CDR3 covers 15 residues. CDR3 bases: TGCGCCAGCAGCGAAGGACAGTCGAGCTCCTACGAGCAGTACTTC. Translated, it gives CASSEGQSSSYEQYF.

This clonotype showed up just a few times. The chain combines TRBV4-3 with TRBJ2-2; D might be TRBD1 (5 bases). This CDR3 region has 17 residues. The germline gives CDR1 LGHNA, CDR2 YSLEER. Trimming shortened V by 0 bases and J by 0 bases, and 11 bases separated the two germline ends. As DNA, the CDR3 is TGCGCCAGCAGCCAAGAAGCCCGGACACCGAACACCGGGGAGCTGTTTTTT. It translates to CASSQEARTPNTGELFF.

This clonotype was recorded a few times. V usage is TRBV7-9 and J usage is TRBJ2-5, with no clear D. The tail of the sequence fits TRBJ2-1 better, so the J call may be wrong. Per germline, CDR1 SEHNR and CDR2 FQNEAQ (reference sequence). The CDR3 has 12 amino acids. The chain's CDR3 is CASSLTEYRQFF. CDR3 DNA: TGTGCCAGCAGCTTGACGGAATATCGGCAGTTCTTC.

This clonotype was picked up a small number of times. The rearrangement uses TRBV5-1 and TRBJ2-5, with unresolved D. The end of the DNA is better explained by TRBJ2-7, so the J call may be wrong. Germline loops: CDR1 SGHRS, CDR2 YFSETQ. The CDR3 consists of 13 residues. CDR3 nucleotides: TGCGCCAGCAGATCTACGGACGCCTACGAGCAGTACTTC. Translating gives CASRSTDAYEQYF.

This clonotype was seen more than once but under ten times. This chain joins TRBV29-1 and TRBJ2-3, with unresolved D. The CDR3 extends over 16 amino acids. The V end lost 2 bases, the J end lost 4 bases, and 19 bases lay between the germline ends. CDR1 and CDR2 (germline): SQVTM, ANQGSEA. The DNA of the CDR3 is TGCAGCGTTGAAATAACAGAAACCATTCCCCCAGATACGCAGTATTTT. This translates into CSVEITETIPPDTQYF.